This is a list of T cell receptor beta chains from one sample in a study of CD8 T cells in ankylosing spondylitis. TCRdb itself ran the 5' RACE reads through MiXCR, one entry per CDR3 protein. Here the sample spans more than 300,000 distinct CDR3 sequences, 7.5% to 9% being singletons. What was sequenced was blood, either unsorted or a sorted T cell fraction (not recorded which). These receptors all stem from a male donor with ankylosing spondylitis. The CDR3 runs from the conserved cysteine through the conserved F or W. Fields, in order: J gene, V gene, clone size, D gene, CDR3 DNA, CDR3 protein. The D gene is left open where the match is weak. Some rows mark clone size as missing; the rest say once, few, many or name a class of expanded clone.

>TRBJ1-3|TRBV18|few|TRBD1
TGTGCCAGCTCAGCAGACAGGGCATACGGAAACACCATATATTTT
CASSADRAYGNTIYF
>TRBJ2-7|TRBV20-1|few|TRBD2
TGCAGTGCGTTACCTAGCGGCCCTCTTGCCGAGCAGTACTTC
CSALPSGPLAEQYF
>TRBJ2-1|TRBV3-1|few|NA
TGTGCCAGCAGCCAAGATCGGCAGCGCTCCTACAATGAGCAGTTCTTC
CASSQDRQRSYNEQFF
>TRBJ2-5|TRBV4-1|few|NA
TGCGCCAGCAGCCAATCTAACCGGGACACCGGGACCCAGTACTTC
CASSQSNRDTGTQYF
>TRBJ2-1|TRBV12-3/TRBV12-4|NA|NA
TGTGCCAGCAGCTACCATCGGAGGGGCAATGAGCAGTTCTTC
CASSYHRRGNEQFF
>TRBJ2-1|TRBV19|NA|NA
TGTGCCAGTAGTATTCGACGGTTTTCGCCCTACAATGAGCAGTTCTTC
CASSIRRFSPYNEQFF
>TRBJ1-5|TRBV15|NA|NA
TGTGCCACCAGCAGAGATGGGGGTAGCAATCAGCCCCAGCATTTT
CATSRDGGSNQPQHF
>TRBJ1-4|TRBV28|few|TRBD1
TGTGCCAGCAGTTTTGGACAGGAGTATGAAAAACTGTTTTTT
CASSFGQEYEKLFF
>TRBJ2-7|TRBV20-1|few|TRBD1
TGCAGTGCTAACCCCGGGACAGGGGGATACGAGCAGTACTTC
CSANPGTGGYEQYF
>TRBJ2-1|TRBV5-1|NA|NA
TGCGCCAGCAGCTTGGACCTGAGTGGGAGTGAGCAGTTCTTC
CASSLDLSGSEQFF
>TRBJ2-7|TRBV3-1|NA|TRBD1
TGTGCCAGCCGGCGGACAGGGGTGGACGAGCAGTACTTC
CASRRTGVDEQYF
>TRBJ2-7|TRBV28|NA|TRBD1
TGTGCCAGCAGACCCGGGACAGGGTCCTACGAGCAGTACTTC
CASRPGTGSYEQYF
>TRBJ2-7|TRBV7-9|few|NA
TGTGCCAGCAGCCGATCGGGACGCCTTTGGGACGAGCAGTACTTC
CASSRSGRLWDEQYF
>TRBJ2-7|TRBV9|few|TRBD1
TGTGCCAGCAGCTCCCGGACAGGGTGGGGGGAGCAGTACTTC
CASSSRTGWGEQYF
>TRBJ2-1|TRBV29-1|few|TRBD2
TGCAGCTCCGGGACTAGTGAGGCTGAGCAGTTCTTC
CSSGTSEAEQFF
>TRBJ2-5|TRBV5-1|few|NA
TGCGCCAGCAGCTTGGCCTTGGGGAAGCAAGAGACCCAGTACTTC
CASSLALGKQETQYF
>TRBJ1-1|TRBV4-1|few|NA
TGCGCCAGCAGCCAGACCACAGGGATTGATGAAGCTTTCTTT
CASSQTTGIDEAFF
>TRBJ1-5|TRBV18|NA|TRBD1
TGTGCCAGCTCACCATTTGGTTGGGGGACAGGTACCAATCAGCCCCAGCATTTT
CASSPFGWGTGTNQPQHF
>TRBJ2-7|TRBV29-1|many|NA
TGCAGCGTTGGCCAGGACTACGAGCAGTACTTC
CSVGQDYEQYF
>TRBJ2-7|TRBV28|few|TRBD2
TGTGCCAGCAGGGAGGCGTATGGGGAGGGGCAGTACTTC
CASREAYGEGQYF
>TRBJ2-7|TRBV27|few|TRBD2
TGTGCCAGCAGCCTAATCGGGAGGGACGAGCAGTACTTC
CASSLIGRDEQYF
>TRBJ1-5|TRBV7-2|many|NA
TGTGCCAGCAGCTCAGGGGCCCTGGGCAATCAGCCCCAGCATTTT
CASSSGALGNQPQHF
>TRBJ2-7|TRBV28|many|NA
TGTGCCAGCAGTTTTTCGGGACTCGGCGGGTACGAGCAGTACTTC
CASSFSGLGGYEQYF
>TRBJ1-1|TRBV5-1|many|NA
TGCGCCAGCAGCTTGAGGGACACTGAAGCTTTCTTT
CASSLRDTEAFF
>TRBJ1-5|TRBV12-3/TRBV12-4|many|NA
TGTGCCAGCAATACAGGCAATCAGCCCCAGCATTTT
CASNTGNQPQHF
>TRBJ1-1|TRBV27|many|NA
TGTGCCAGCAGTTCGACCCCAGGGGCGCGGGTCACTGAAGCTTTCTTT
CASSSTPGARVTEAFF
>TRBJ2-3|TRBV27|NA|TRBD2
TGTGCCGCTGATAAGCGGGAGTCTGAAGATACGCAGTATTTT
CAADKRESEDTQYF
>TRBJ1-6|TRBV12-3/TRBV12-4|few|NA
TGTGCCAGCAGTACTTGGGACGGGAATTCACCCCTCCACTTT
CASSTWDGNSPLHF
>TRBJ1-1|TRBV7-9|NA|NA
TGTGCCAGCAGCTCTTTGACAGGTATGAACACTGAAGCTTTCTTT
CASSSLTGMNTEAFF
>TRBJ2-1|TRBV9|few|NA
TGTGCCAGCGCGAGACCCTACAATGAGCAGTTCTTC
CASARPYNEQFF
>TRBJ1-5|TRBV20-1|NA|NA
TGCAGTGCTAGGGGTCGGGGAAATCAGCCCCAGCATTTT
CSARGRGNQPQHF
>TRBJ1-2|TRBV10-3|NA|NA
TGTGCCATCAACTCTGGGACGGAGGATGGCTACACCTTC
CAINSGTEDGYTF
>TRBJ2-3|TRBV5-5|NA|TRBD2
TGTGCCAGCAGACAGACTAGCGGGTGGGATACGCAGTATTTT
CASRQTSGWDTQYF
>TRBJ2-1|TRBV29-1|many|NA
TGCAGCGTTGAAGATCCCCCGACGACCGTAGGATTCTACAATGAGCAGTTCTTC
CSVEDPPTTVGFYNEQFF
>TRBJ1-1|TRBV11-2|NA|TRBD1
TGTGCCAGCAGCTTAGACGGGACAGCGAACACTGAAGCTTTCTTT
CASSLDGTANTEAFF
>TRBJ2-1|TRBV24-1|many|TRBD1
TGTGCCACCAGTGGCCAGGGGGTTAGTGAGCAGTTCTTC
CATSGQGVSEQFF